Listed here are 5 T cell receptor beta chains from one sample, sequenced in a study of cytomegalovirus exposure and HLA in healthy donors. Primers for the PCR totalled 60 Vbeta and 13 Jbeta. TCRdb's copy holds only in-frame clones and misses some; the assay was immunoSEQ multiplex PCR. Of 150,000 or so clones in the sample, 70% to 80% are singletons; the top ten hold around 0.71%. The sample consisted of PBMCs. All receptors come from a female donor in good health and CMV-seronegative.

This clone is a singleton in its sample. V gene TRBV7-9 combines with J gene TRBJ2-7, with no clear D. CDR1 SEHNR and CDR2 FQNEAQ come from the germline V gene (reference sequence). The V end was cut by 4 bases, the J end by 3 bases, with 7 bases between. The CDR3 totals 12 residues. The CDR3, as DNA: TGTGCCAGCAGCTCCAATAGCTACGAGCAGTACTTC. Its translation is CASSSNSYEQYF.

This chain uses TRBV14 with TRBJ1-1; TRBD1 might be the D (6 bases). The length of the CDR3 is 15 residues. The germline gives CDR1 SGHDN, CDR2 FVKESK. V lost 3 bases to trimming and J lost 4 bases, with 15 bases between them. This CDR3 reads CASSHHQGLGTEAFF. CDR3 nucleotide sequence: TGTGCCAGCAGCCATCACCAGGGGCTCGGCACTGAAGCTTTCTTT.

The chain employs TRBV9 and TRBJ1-3; 8 nucleotides match TRBD1. Germline CDR1 and CDR2: SGDLS and YYNGEE. Trimming cost V 4 bases and J 0 bases; bases outside gene matches: 9. This CDR3 comprises 17 residues. CDR3 amino acids: CASSFSAGGNSGNTIYF. The CDR3 bases are TGTGCCAGCAGCTTCTCTGCAGGGGGCAACTCTGGAAACACCATATATTTT.

This clone is a singleton in its sample. The chain employs TRBV11-2 and TRBJ2-3, with 10 bases that match TRBD2. V was pared by 5 bases and J by 0 bases, with 14 bases of the junction left unmatched. CDR1 is SGHAT, CDR2 FQNNGV, per germline. The CDR3 extends over 19 amino acids. The CDR3 DNA reads as TGTGCCAGCAGCGTCCGGGCTCTAGCGGGGGTCTCTAGCACAGATACGCAGTATTTT. It encodes CASSVRALAGVSSTDTQYF.

The chain uses TRBV10-2 and TRBJ2-6, with 8 bases identical to TRBD2. Germline V CDR1 and CDR2: WSHSY, SAAADI. This CDR3 is built from 15 residues. V was clipped by 7 bases and J by 2 bases; unmatched bases: 4. Here the CDR3 DNA reads TGCGCCAGCACCTCCGGGAGGGCTGGGGCCAACGTCCTGACTTTC. Encoded protein: CASTSGRAGANVLTF.